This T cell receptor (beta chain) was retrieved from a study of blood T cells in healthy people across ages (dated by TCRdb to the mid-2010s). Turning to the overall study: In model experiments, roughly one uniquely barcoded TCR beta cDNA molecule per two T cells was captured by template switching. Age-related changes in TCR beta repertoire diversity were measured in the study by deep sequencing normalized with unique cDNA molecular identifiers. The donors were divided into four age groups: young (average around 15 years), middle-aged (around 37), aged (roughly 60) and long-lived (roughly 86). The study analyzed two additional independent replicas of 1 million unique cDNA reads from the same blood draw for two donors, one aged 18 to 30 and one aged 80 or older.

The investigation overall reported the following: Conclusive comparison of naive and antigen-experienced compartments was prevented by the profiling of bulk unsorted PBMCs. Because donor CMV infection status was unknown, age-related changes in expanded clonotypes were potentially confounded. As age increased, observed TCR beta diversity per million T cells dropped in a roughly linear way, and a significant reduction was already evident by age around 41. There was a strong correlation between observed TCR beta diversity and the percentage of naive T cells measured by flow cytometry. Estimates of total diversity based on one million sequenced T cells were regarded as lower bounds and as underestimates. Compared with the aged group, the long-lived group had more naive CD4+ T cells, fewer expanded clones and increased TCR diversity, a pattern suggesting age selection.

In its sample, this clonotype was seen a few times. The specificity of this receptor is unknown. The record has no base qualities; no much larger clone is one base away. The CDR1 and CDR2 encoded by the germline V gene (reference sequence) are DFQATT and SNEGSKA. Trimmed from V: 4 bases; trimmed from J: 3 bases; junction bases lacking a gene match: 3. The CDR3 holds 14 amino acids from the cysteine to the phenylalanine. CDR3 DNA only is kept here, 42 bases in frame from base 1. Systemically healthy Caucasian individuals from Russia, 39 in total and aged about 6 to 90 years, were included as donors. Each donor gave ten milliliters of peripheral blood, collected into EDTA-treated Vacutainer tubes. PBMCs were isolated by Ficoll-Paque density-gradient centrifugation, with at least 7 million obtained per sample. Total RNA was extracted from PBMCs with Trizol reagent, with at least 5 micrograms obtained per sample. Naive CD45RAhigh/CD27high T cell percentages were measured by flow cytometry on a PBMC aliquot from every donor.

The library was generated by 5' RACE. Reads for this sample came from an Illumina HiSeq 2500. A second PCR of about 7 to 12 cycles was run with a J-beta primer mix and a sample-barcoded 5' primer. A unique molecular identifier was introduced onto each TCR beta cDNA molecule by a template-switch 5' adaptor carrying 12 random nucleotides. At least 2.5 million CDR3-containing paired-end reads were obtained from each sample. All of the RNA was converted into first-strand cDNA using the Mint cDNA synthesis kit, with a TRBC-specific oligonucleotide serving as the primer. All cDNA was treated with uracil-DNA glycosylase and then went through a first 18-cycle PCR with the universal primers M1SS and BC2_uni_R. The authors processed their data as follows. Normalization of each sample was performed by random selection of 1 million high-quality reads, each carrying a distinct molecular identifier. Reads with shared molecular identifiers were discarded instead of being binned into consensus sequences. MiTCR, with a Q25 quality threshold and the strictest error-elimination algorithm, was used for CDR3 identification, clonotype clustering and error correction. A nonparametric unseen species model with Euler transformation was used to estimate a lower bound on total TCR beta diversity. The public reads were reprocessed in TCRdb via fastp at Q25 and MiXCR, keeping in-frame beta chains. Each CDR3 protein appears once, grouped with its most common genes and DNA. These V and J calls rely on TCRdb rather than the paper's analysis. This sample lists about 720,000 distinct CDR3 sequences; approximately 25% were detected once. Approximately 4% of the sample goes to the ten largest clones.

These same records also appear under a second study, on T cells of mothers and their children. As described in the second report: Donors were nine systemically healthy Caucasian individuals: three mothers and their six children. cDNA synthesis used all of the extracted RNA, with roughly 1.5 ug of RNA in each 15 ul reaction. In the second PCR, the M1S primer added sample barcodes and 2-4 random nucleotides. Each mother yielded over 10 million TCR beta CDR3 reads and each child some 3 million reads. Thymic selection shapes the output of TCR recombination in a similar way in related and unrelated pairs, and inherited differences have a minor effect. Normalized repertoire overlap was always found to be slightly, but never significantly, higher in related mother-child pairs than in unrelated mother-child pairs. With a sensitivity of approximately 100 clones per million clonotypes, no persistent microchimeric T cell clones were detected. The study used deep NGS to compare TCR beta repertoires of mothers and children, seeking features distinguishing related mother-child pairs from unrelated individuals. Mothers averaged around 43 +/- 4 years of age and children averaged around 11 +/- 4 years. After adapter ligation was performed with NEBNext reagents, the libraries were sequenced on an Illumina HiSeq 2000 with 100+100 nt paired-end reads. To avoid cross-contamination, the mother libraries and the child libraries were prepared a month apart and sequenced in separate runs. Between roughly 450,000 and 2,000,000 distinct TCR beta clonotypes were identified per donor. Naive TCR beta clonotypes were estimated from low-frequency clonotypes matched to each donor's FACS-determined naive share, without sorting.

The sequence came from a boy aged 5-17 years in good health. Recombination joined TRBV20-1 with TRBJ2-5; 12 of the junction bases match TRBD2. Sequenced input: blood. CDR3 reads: CSAIGLAGKETQYF. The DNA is TGCAGTGCTATCGGACTAGCGGGAAAAGAGACCCAGTACTTC.